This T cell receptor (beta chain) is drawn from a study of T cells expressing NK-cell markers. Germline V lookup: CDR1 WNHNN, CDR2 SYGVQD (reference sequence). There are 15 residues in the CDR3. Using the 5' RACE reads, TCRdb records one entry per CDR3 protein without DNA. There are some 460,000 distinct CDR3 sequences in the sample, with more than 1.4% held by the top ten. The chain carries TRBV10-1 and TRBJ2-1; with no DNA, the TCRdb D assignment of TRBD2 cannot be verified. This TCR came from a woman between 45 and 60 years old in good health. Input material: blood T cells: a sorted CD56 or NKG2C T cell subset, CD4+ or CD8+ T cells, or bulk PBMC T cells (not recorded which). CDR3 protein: CASSPGVAGRNEQFF.